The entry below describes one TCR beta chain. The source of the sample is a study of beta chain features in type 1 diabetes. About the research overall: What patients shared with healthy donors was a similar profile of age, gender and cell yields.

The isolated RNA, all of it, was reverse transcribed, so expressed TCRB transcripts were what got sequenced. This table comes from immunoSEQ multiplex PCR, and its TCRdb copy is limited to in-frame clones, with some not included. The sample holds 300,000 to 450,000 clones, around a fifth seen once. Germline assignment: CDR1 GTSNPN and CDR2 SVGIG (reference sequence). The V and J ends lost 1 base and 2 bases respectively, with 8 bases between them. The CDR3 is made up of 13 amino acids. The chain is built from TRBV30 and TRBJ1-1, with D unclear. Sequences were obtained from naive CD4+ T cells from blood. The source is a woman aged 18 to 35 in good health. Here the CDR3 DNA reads TGTGCCTGGAGTGCTCACCTAAACACTGAAGCTTTCTTT. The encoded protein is CAWSAHLNTEAFF.